This T cell receptor beta chain was captured in a study of T-cell reconstitution after alpha-beta-depleted transplantation in children. Broader study findings: Reports say that about two months after transplant, the alpha-beta T cells came out of several hundred graft clones that had expanded. T-cell numbers and diversity, one year after transplant, stemmed largely from T cells that were newly produced. Surviving recipient T cells and thymic progenitors produced the high day-60 TCRbeta diversity seen in some patients.

Preparation of the TCRbeta library involved a method that used unique molecular identifiers. TCRdb ran MiXCR on the PCR reads and lists one entry per CDR3 protein. Altogether some 110,000 distinct CDR3 sequences are present, approximately 10% being singletons, with the ten largest covering 30% to 35%. This clonotype was counted at least ten times. The antigen is not known. Sample: PBMCs, taken before TCRalphabeta/CD19-depleted stem cell transplant. The sequence was collected from a boy aged 2-15 years with acute lymphoblastic leukemia, due to receive a stem cell transplant.

CDR3 coding DNA: TGCAGTGCTCCCAAGGCGGGCAGGTCAGGCGAGCAGTACTTC. Its protein product is CSAPKAGRSGEQYF. This chain connects TRBV20-1 to TRBJ2-7, with a possible D match to TRBD2 (5 bases). This CDR3 is built from 14 residues. Trimming took off 5 bases at V and 6 bases at J, with 20 bases between the two ends. Germline loops: CDR1 DFQATT, CDR2 SNEGSKA (reference sequence).